The text below deals with one TCR beta chain. Its antigen remains unidentified. Germline assignment: CDR1 MNHEY and CDR2 SVGAGI. The length of the CDR3 is 14 residues. The V gene lost 4 bases and the J gene lost 2 bases, with 11 bases spanning the gap. The data belong to a study of cytomegalovirus exposure and HLA in healthy donors. The PCR made use of 60 Vbeta and 13 Jbeta primers. The repertoire was sequenced with immunoSEQ multiplex PCR; TCRdb's copy has only in-frame clones and lacks some. The repertoire has fewer than 150,000 clones, about 78% of them found once; the top ten carry approximately 2.8%. Study results and caveats: The study labeled approximately 150 TCR beta chains cytomegalovirus-associated. With later analysis, a missense DCLRE1C variant became linked to TCR beta V- and J-gene trimming.

V usage is TRBV6-5 and J usage is TRBJ1-2; tentative D call: TRBD1 (6 bases). The receptor was derived from a male donor in good health and CMV-seronegative. What was sequenced was PBMCs. CDR3 amino acids: CASSLATGNYGYTF. In nucleotides, the CDR3 is TGTGCCAGCAGTTTAGCGACAGGAAACTATGGCTACACCTTC.